This entry lists 10 T cell receptor beta chains sequenced from one sample in a study of regulatory T cells in long-lasting Graves disease. Time point in this sample: newly diagnosed GD, antithyroid drugs for less than 3 months. TCR sequences were obtained from RNA taken from PBMCs. Arm-PCR of CDR3 regions with iRepertoire HTBI primers generated TCR beta libraries. MiXCR was run by TCRdb on the multiplex PCR reads, yielding one entry per CDR3 protein. The table records some 500,000 distinct CDR3 sequences, about 16% of them present only once. Separately, the same data were catalogued under a study of T cells in Graves' hyperthyroidism and ophthalmopathy.

Sequencing was performed on peripheral blood mononuclear cells (PBMCs), taken at new diagnosis, from a patient treated with antithyroid drugs. These receptors all stem from a woman in her forties or fifties with Graves disease.

This clonotype was seen repeatedly, ten times or more. The rearrangement links TRBV6-4 to TRBJ2-1; D is undetermined. This CDR3 has 13 amino acids. CDR1 is MRHNA, CDR2 SNTAGT, per germline. The V end lost 3 bases, the J end lost 7 bases, and 10 bases lay between the germline ends. The CDR3 DNA reads as TGTGCCAGCAGTGAACGGCTCCGTAATGAGCAGTTCTTC. This gives the protein CASSERLRNEQFF.

This clonotype has only a few counts. The chain couples TRBV10-3 to TRBJ1-2, with a weak D call TRBD1 (5 bases). The V end lost 4 bases, the J end lost 2 bases, and 11 bases lay between the germline ends. CDR1 and CDR2 (germline): ENHRY, SYGVKD. CDR3 length equals 14 residues. The chain's CDR3 is CAISGYEGNYGYTF. The DNA of the CDR3 is TGTGCCATCAGTGGGTACGAGGGGAACTATGGCTACACCTTC.

This clonotype has just a few counts. V gene TRBV6-1 combines with J gene TRBJ1-1; D not resolved. Trimming cost V 6 bases and J 0 bases, with 11 bases left between them. Germline V lookup: CDR1 MNHNS, CDR2 SASEGT. This CDR3 spans 14 amino acids. CDR3 nucleotide sequence: TGTGCCAGCAGAAAGGTCCACATGAACACTGAAGCTTTCTTT. Translated, it gives CASRKVHMNTEAFF.

The chain couples TRBV15 to TRBJ2-1; TRBD2 agrees at 8 bases. Looked up from germline, CDR1 is LNHNV and CDR2 is YYDKDF (reference sequence). The CDR3 loop spans 15 amino acids. V dropped 7 bases and J dropped 1; count of bases not matched to a gene: 6. The CDR3 DNA reads TGTGCCACCACACCGCGGGGGGTTTCCTACAATGAGCAGTTCTTC. Protein sequence: CATTPRGVSYNEQFF.

CDR3 region: CASSFERYNEQFF. The DNA of the CDR3 is TGTGCCAGCAGTTTTGAGCGCTACAATGAGCAGTTCTTC. The chain uses TRBV12-3 or TRBV12-4 and TRBJ2-1; D remains ambiguous. The CDR3 runs to 13 residues. The ends were cut back, 3 bases at V and 3 bases at J, with 6 bases in the middle.

This clonotype has a count of ten or more. The chain employs TRBV3-1 and TRBJ2-7; unclear D gene. Looked up from germline, CDR1 is LGHDT and CDR2 is YNNKEL (reference sequence). Trimming shortened V by 2 bases and J by 4 bases, and 9 bases separated the two germline ends. The CDR3 has 13 residues. The CDR3 DNA is TGTGCCAGCAGCCAACGGGCCATTTACGAGCAGTACTTC. Protein sequence: CASSQRAIYEQYF.

This clonotype was seen a few times. This rearrangement joins TRBV18 to TRBJ1-1, with D unresolved. V gave up 3 bases and J gave up 5 bases, with 13 bases separating them. This CDR3 is 14 amino acids long. In germline, CDR1 is KGHSH, CDR2 LQKENI. The CDR3 protein is CASSPEHRGTEAFF. The DNA of the CDR3 is TGTGCCAGCTCACCGGAGCACCGTGGGACTGAAGCTTTCTTT.

This clonotype was counted ten times or more. The chain combines TRBV5-1 with TRBJ1-1, with unresolved D. Germline V gene data show CDR1 as SGHRS and CDR2 as YFSETQ. The CDR3 is 14 residues long. Trimming removed 4 bases from V and 4 bases from J, with 14 bases in between. In nucleotides, the CDR3 is TGCGCCAGCAGCCCCCGAAGTCTCAGCACTGAAGCTTTCTTT. Translation gives CASSPRSLSTEAFF.

This clonotype has a count of ten or more. The CDR3 DNA follows: TGTGCCAGCAACCCTTTAAAAGACGGTGAAGCTTTCTTT. Translated, it gives CASNPLKDGEAFF. The chain uses TRBV6-1 and TRBJ1-1; D is uncertain. Trimming cost V 7 bases and J 7 bases, with 16 bases left between them. Germline V lookup: CDR1 MNHNS, CDR2 SASEGT. The CDR3 has 13 amino acids.

This clonotype came up many times. The chain links TRBV28 to TRBJ2-2; D might be TRBD1 or TRBD2, each matching 5 bases. The V gene's germline CDR1 is MDHEN and CDR2 SYDVKM. V was trimmed by 6 bases and J by 2 bases, leaving 10 bases between them. The length of the CDR3 is 14 residues. CDR3 sequence: CASRPGTNTGELFF. As DNA, the CDR3 is TGTGCCAGCAGACCCGGGACCAACACCGGGGAGCTGTTTTTT.